A single sample gave rise to the 32 T cell receptor beta chains below, sequenced in a study of cytomegalovirus exposure and HLA in healthy donors. The PCR was carried out with 60 Vbeta primers and 13 Jbeta primers. The assay was immunoSEQ multiplex PCR, and TCRdb's table has in-frame clones only and misses some. Here the sample spans approximately 130,000 clones, over 60% being singletons. Sample: PBMCs. The receptors here all came from a female donor in good health and CMV-seropositive.

The chain is built from TRBV27 and TRBJ2-5; 7 bases fit TRBD2. The trim removed 6 bases at V and 5 bases at J, leaving 0 bases unmatched. CDR1 and CDR2 from the germline V gene are MNHEY and SMNVEV (reference sequence). The CDR3 consists of 11 residues. The DNA for the CDR3 is TGTGCCAGCAGGGGGGGGGAGACCCAGTACTTC. Translation: CASRGGETQYF.

A single count supports this clone. The chain has TRBV28 and TRBJ2-3; 11 bases agree with TRBD2. CDR3 length equals 16 residues. CDR1 and CDR2 from the germline V gene are MDHEN and SYDVKM. V dropped 3 bases and J dropped 2; count of bases not matched to a gene: 4. CDR3 loop: CASSFLAGGYTDTQYF. The CDR3 region has the DNA TGTGCCAGCAGTTTCTTAGCGGGAGGGTACACAGATACGCAGTATTTT.

By proportion, this clone is medium-sized. The chain joins TRBV9 to TRBJ1-1; D perhaps matches TRBD1 (5 bases). V lost 0 bases and J lost 7, with 10 bases in between. The CDR3 spans 13 residues. Germline loops: CDR1 SGDLS, CDR2 YYNGEE. As DNA, the CDR3 is TGTGCCAGCAGCGTAGGGGGCAGAGGTGAAGCTTTCTTT. Its protein is CASSVGGRGEAFF. Together with reference TRBV9 and TRBJ1-1, the CDR3 gives the full variable domain: DSGVTQTPKHLITATGQRVTLRCSPRSGDLSVYWYQQSLDQGLQFLIQYYNGEERAKGNILERFSAQQFPDLHSELNLSSLELGDSALYFCASSVGGRGEAFFGQGTRLTVV.

The V call is TRBV6-4, the J call TRBJ2-3; maybe TRBD2 (6 bases). V was clipped by 3 bases and J by 3 bases, with 10 bases between them. The length of the CDR3 is 14 residues. Germline lookup yields CDR1 MRHNA and CDR2 SNTAGT. CDR3 protein: CASSELAGTDTQYF. CDR3 nucleotide sequence: TGTGCCAGCAGTGAACTAGCCGGGACAGATACGCAGTATTTT.

This clone has more than one count but fewer than ten. The chain employs TRBV30 and TRBJ1-2; 7 nucleotides agree with TRBD1. CDR1 GTSNPN and CDR2 SVGIG come from the germline V gene (reference sequence). The CDR3 has 11 amino acids. The V gene end was trimmed by 3 bases and the J gene end by 5 bases; junction bases not matched to a gene: 0. CDR3 nucleotide sequence: TGTGCCTGGAGCAGGGGGTATGGCTACACCTTC. Encoded protein: CAWSRGYGYTF.

This clone is deemed medium-sized. The V call is TRBV7-9, the J call TRBJ2-2; D may be TRBD1 (6 bases). V was clipped by 5 bases and J by 4 bases, with 17 bases between them. CDR3 size: 16 residues. Per the germline V gene, CDR1 is SEHNR and CDR2 is FQNEAQ (reference sequence). CDR3 nucleotides: TGTGCCAGCAGCCCCCCCCGACAGGCGGCCACCGGGGAGCTGTTTTTT. It encodes CASSPPRQAATGELFF.

A few counts support this clone. The chain uses TRBV9 and TRBJ2-7; possibly TRBD1 for D (5 bases). Trimming removed 0 bases at V and 9 bases at J, with 19 bases between. Germline CDR1 is SGDLS and CDR2 is YYNGEE. The CDR3 covers 15 residues. CDR3 region: CASSVDQGVGSLQYF. The CDR3 DNA sequence: TGTGCCAGCAGCGTAGACCAGGGCGTGGGTTCGTTGCAGTACTTC.

The CDR3: CASRRDSSLQNTEAFF. The CDR3 DNA is TGCGCCAGCAGGAGGGACAGTTCTTTACAAAACACTGAAGCTTTCTTT. This sequence joins TRBV5-1 and TRBJ1-1; TRBD1 matches at 7 bases. In germline, CDR1 is SGHRS, CDR2 YFSETQ. The junction had 12 bases not matched to a gene; V was cut back by 5 bases and J by 2 bases. This CDR3 is built from 16 residues.

CDR3 sequence (DNA): TGTGCCAGCAGAACTCAGTTGGGGGGGGCTGGGGAGCAGTACTTC. Its protein product is CASRTQLGGAGEQYF. V is TRBV6-5 and J is TRBJ2-7; possible D gene TRBD2, 7 bases. The CDR3 is made up of 15 amino acids. Trimming removed 6 bases at V and 7 bases at J, with 22 bases between. Germline-derived CDR1 and CDR2 are MNHEY and SVGAGI.

The chain employs TRBV25-1 and TRBJ2-5; D perhaps matches TRBD1 (6 bases). Germline CDR1 reads MGHDK; CDR2 reads SYGVNS. There are 14 residues in the CDR3. The V end lost 3 bases, the J end lost 4 bases, and 12 bases lay between the germline ends. In DNA form, the CDR3 reads TGTGCCAGCAGTGACAACAGGGTGGGAGAGACCCAGTACTTC. Residues: CASSDNRVGETQYF.

This clone was found once. The chain is built from TRBV6-1 and TRBJ1-5, with D perhaps matching TRBD1 (6 bases). The length of the CDR3 is 13 residues. V gave up 7 bases and J gave up 8 bases, with 15 bases separating them. Germline V gene lookup returns CDR1 MNHNS and CDR2 SASEGT. The CDR3 loop reads CASNGQYFEPQHF. The CDR3 coding sequence is TGTGCCAGCAATGGACAGTACTTTGAGCCCCAGCATTTT.

The chain has TRBV9 and TRBJ2-6, with D maybe TRBD2 (5 bases). Trimming removed 4 bases from V and 0 bases from J, with 14 bases in between. Germline loops: CDR1 SGDLS, CDR2 YYNGEE. This CDR3 comprises 17 residues. DNA for the CDR3: TGTGCCAGCAGCCCTCGGGAAGGGTACTCTGGGGCCAACGTCCTGACTTTC. This translates into CASSPREGYSGANVLTF.

The rearrangement links TRBV4-2 to TRBJ2-1; 10 bases line up with TRBD2. Germline values: CDR1 LGHNA, CDR2 YNFKEQ. This CDR3 contains 14 residues. V gave up 8 bases and J gave up 7 bases; unmatched junction bases: 8. CDR3 in amino acids: CASAPGLAYNEQFF. CDR3 bases: TGTGCCAGCGCCCCGGGACTAGCGTATAATGAGCAGTTCTTC.

V usage is TRBV19 and J usage is TRBJ2-4; 8 nucleotides line up with TRBD1. Germline loops: CDR1 LNHDA, CDR2 SQIVND (reference sequence). Trimming cost V 5 bases and J 2 bases; bases outside gene matches: 8. CDR3 length: 16 amino acids. The CDR3 protein is CASSPGTGESKNIQYF. DNA of the CDR3: TGTGCCAGTAGTCCCGGGACAGGTGAATCCAAAAACATTCAGTACTTC.

V is TRBV14 and J is TRBJ2-2; 9 bases are shared with TRBD2. Germline CDR1 reads SGHDN; CDR2 reads FVKESK. V dropped 1 base and J dropped 8; count of bases not matched to a gene: 8. The CDR3 runs 16 residues. This CDR3 is CASSQVRGRASGELFF. In DNA form, the CDR3 reads TGTGCCAGCAGCCAAGTTCGCGGGAGGGCCTCTGGGGAGCTGTTTTTT.

This clone came up a few times. The V gene is TRBV10-3, the J gene TRBJ1-3; 8 bases are a match to TRBD1. Germline V gives CDR1 ENHRY, CDR2 SYGVKD. J gave up 0 bases and V 6 bases, and 4 bases lay outside the gene matches. CDR3 size: 15 residues. CDR3 residues: CAISPTGDSGNTIYF. In DNA form, the CDR3 reads TGTGCCATCAGCCCGACAGGGGACTCTGGAAACACCATATATTTT.

The gene calls are TRBV5-1 and TRBJ2-1; 11 nucleotides align to TRBD1. CDR3 length: 14 amino acids. The germline gives CDR1 SGHRS, CDR2 YFSETQ. J was trimmed by 7 bases and V by 6 bases; bases with no gene match: 6. CDR3 in amino acids: CASKPGDRGNEQFF. CDR3 DNA: TGCGCCAGCAAACCCGGGGACAGGGGGAATGAGCAGTTCTTC.

This chain links TRBV11-2 with TRBJ1-1, with D perhaps TRBD1 (6 bases). There are 13 residues in the CDR3. The germline V gene encodes CDR1 SGHAT and CDR2 FQNNGV. The V and J ends lost 7 bases and 5 bases respectively, with 14 bases between them. The CDR3: CASKWDTGTEAFF. CDR3 sequence (DNA): TGTGCCAGCAAATGGGATACAGGGACTGAAGCTTTCTTT.

J is TRBJ2-5 and V is TRBV7-2; 10 bases align to TRBD2. V was pared by 3 bases and J by 2 bases, with 3 bases of the junction left unmatched. The CDR3 is 15 amino acids. CDR1 SGHTA and CDR2 FQGNSA come from the germline V gene. The CDR3 DNA reads TGTGCCAGCAGCTTGTTAGCGGGGGGTCAAGAGACCCAGTACTTC. Amino acids: CASSLLAGGQETQYF.

The chain employs TRBV5-1 and TRBJ1-1, with D perhaps TRBD1 (5 bases). This CDR3 has 14 amino acids. Germline V gene lookup returns CDR1 SGHRS and CDR2 YFSETQ. V lost 4 bases and J 4 bases, leaving 14 bases between the germline ends. CDR3 sequence reads: CASSLGGQGTEAFF. In DNA, the CDR3 is TGCGCCAGCAGCCTGGGAGGCCAGGGCACTGAAGCTTTCTTT.

The chain employs TRBV21-1 and TRBJ2-7; the tabulated D call, TRBD1, remains unverified against the DNA. TRBV21-1 is deemed a pseudogene. This CDR3 is built from 13 residues. The CDR3 nucleotides are TGTGCCAGCAGCGCACCAGGGACCTACGAGCAGTACTTC. Amino acids: CASSAPGTYEQYF.

This chain joins TRBV15 and TRBJ2-4; D may be TRBD1 (6 bases). This CDR3 spans 15 amino acids. Germline CDR1 LNHNV, CDR2 YYDKDF (reference sequence). V lost 0 bases and J 0 bases, leaving 6 bases between the germline ends. This chain's CDR3 is CATSREGGAKNIQYF. The CDR3 DNA follows: TGTGCCACCAGCAGAGAAGGGGGAGCCAAAAACATTCAGTACTTC.

The rearrangement uses TRBV30 and TRBJ1-1; tentative D call: TRBD1 (6 bases). Looked up from germline, CDR1 is GTSNPN and CDR2 is SVGIG (reference sequence). V lost 2 bases and J lost 1, with 14 bases in between. The CDR3 consists of 15 residues. The CDR3 loop reads CAWSHTGSWNTEAFF. The CDR3 region has the DNA TGTGCCTGGAGTCACACAGGGTCATGGAACACTGAAGCTTTCTTT.

This rearrangement joins TRBV4-1 to TRBJ2-1; 7 bases align to TRBD1. CDR3 length: 16 amino acids. Germline V gives CDR1 MGHRA, CDR2 YSYEKL. J gave up 5 bases and V 0 bases, and 7 bases lay outside the gene matches. For the CDR3, the DNA is TGCGCCAGCAGCCAAGACCTCTGGGACAGACACAATGAGCAGTTCTTC. Translating it yields CASSQDLWDRHNEQFF.

This chain uses TRBV5-5 with TRBJ2-3, with 9 bases that match TRBD2. CDR1 and CDR2 from the germline V gene are SGHKS and YYEKEE (reference sequence). V dropped 5 bases and J dropped 5; count of bases not matched to a gene: 3. This CDR3 is built from 13 residues. Here the CDR3 reads CASSWTSVDTQYF. The CDR3 DNA is TGTGCCAGCAGTTGGACTAGCGTAGATACGCAGTATTTT.

V is TRBV6-1 and J is TRBJ1-1, with 7 bases that match TRBD1. This CDR3 comprises 11 residues. Germline lookup yields CDR1 MNHNS and CDR2 SASEGT. The V gene end was trimmed by 6 bases and the J gene end by 7 bases; junction bases not matched to a gene: 2. The CDR3 protein is CASSRQGEAFF. The CDR3, as DNA: TGTGCCAGCAGCCGACAGGGTGAAGCTTTCTTT.

Concerning this clone itself: Other DNA sequences in this sample translate to the same CDR3. The V and J genes are TRBV6-5 and TRBJ1-2; D may be TRBD1 (5 bases). The CDR3 totals 13 residues. Germline V gene sequence: CDR1 MNHEY, CDR2 SVGAGI. V lost 6 bases to trimming and J lost 2 bases, with 10 bases between them. CDR3 amino acids: CASSLDRNYGYTF. The CDR3, as DNA: TGTGCCAGCAGCCTTGACAGAAACTATGGCTACACCTTC.

The chain couples TRBV28 to TRBJ1-4, with D perhaps matching TRBD1 (5 bases). Germline V CDR1 and CDR2: MDHEN, SYDVKM. Trimming pared 3 bases from V and 7 bases from J, leaving 12 bases between. This CDR3 is 14 amino acids long. CDR3 amino acids: CASSFDRITEKLFF. In DNA form, the CDR3 reads TGTGCCAGCAGTTTCGACAGAATAACTGAAAAACTGTTTTTT. The whole variable domain, filled in from reference TRBV28 and TRBJ1-4, reads DVKVTQSSRYLVKRTGEKVFLECVQDMDHENMFWYRQDPGLGLRLIYFSYDVKMKEKGDIPEGYSVSREKKERFSLILESASTNQTSMYLCASSFDRITEKLFFGSGTQLSVL.

The rearrangement links TRBV30 to TRBJ1-1; tentative D call: TRBD1 (5 bases). Germline assignment: CDR1 GTSNPN and CDR2 SVGIG (reference sequence). The V end lost 0 bases, the J end lost 11 bases, and 13 bases lay between the germline ends. CDR3 length: 12 amino acids. This CDR3 reads CAWSVQGARAFF. In DNA, the CDR3 is TGTGCCTGGAGTGTACAAGGGGCCAGGGCTTTCTTT. The whole variable domain, remainder taken from reference TRBV30 and TRBJ1-1, is SQTIHQWPATLVQPVGSPLSLECTVEGTSNPNLYWYRQAAGRGLQLLFYSVGIGQISSEVPQNLSASRPQDRQFILSSKKLLLSDSGFYLCAWSVQGARAFFGQGTRLTVV.

The V gene is TRBV18, the J gene TRBJ2-1; D is uncertain. Trimming pared 1 base from V and 5 bases from J, leaving 9 bases between. The germline V gene encodes CDR1 KGHSH and CDR2 LQKENI. The CDR3 runs to 14 residues. The CDR3 here is CASSPLETNNEQFF. CDR3 DNA: TGTGCCAGCTCACCACTGGAAACTAACAATGAGCAGTTCTTC.

CDR3 protein: CASSDQTGTGSPLHF. DNA of the CDR3: TGTGCCAGCAGTGATCAGACAGGGACGGGTTCACCCCTCCACTTT. V and J are TRBV6-1 and TRBJ1-6; 7 bases align to TRBD1. The CDR3 contains 15 residues. The germline V gene encodes CDR1 MNHNS and CDR2 SASEGT. With 3 bases clipped from V and 9 bases from J, the junction kept 8 bases outside the gene matches.

The sample holds a few counts of this clone. The chain joins TRBV18 to TRBJ2-4; D is perhaps TRBD1 (6 bases). The germline V gene has CDR1 KGHSH and CDR2 LQKENI. Trimming left V 2 bases short and J 4 bases short, with 15 bases between. This CDR3 comprises 16 residues. CDR3 nucleotides: TGTGCCAGCTCACCATGGGACCGGACAGCTAAAAACATTCAGTACTTC. As protein: CASSPWDRTAKNIQYF.